A selection of T cell receptor beta chains follows, all from one sample in a study of PD-L1 blockade in urothelial cancer. Generated by immunoSEQ multiplex PCR, the TCRdb table keeps only in-frame clones and is missing some. The profile shows 95,000 to 150,000 clones, about 82% of them singletons. This specimen was PBMCs, taken around atezolizumab (anti-PD-L1) treatment. The receptors were sampled from a man aged 50-60 years with urothelial cancer. Each CDR3 is given with its conserved first and last residue. The D gene is left open where the match is weak. For some rows the clone size is stated as once, few or many, or as a class when expanded; others skip it.

V	size	J	D	CDR3	DNA
TRBV6-1	-	TRBJ1-2	-	CASTEGGLRSGYTF	TGTGCCAGCACGGAGGGTGGCTTACGGAGTGGCTACACCTTC
TRBV12-5	-	TRBJ2-1	TRBD2	CASGLGDLAGHTPNEQFF	TGTGCTAGTGGTTTGGGCGACCTAGCGGGACATACGCCGAATGAGCAGTTCTTC
TRBV25-1	few	TRBJ2-1	-	CASKGRGNYNEQFF	TGTGCCAGCAAAGGGCGCGGGAACTACAATGAGCAGTTCTTC
TRBV28	-	TRBJ1-2	TRBD1	CATNIPGQGNYGYTF	TGTGCCACCAATATCCCGGGACAGGGGAACTATGGCTACACCTTC
TRBV4-1	-	TRBJ2-7	TRBD2	CASSQGTGLAIYEQYF	TGCGCCAGCAGCCAAGGAACGGGACTAGCAATCTACGAGCAGTACTTC
TRBV15	once	TRBJ2-3	-	CATSRLGHQGPDTQYF	TGTGCCACCAGCAGATTGGGACACCAGGGTCCAGATACGCAGTATTTT
TRBV5-5	-	TRBJ2-7	TRBD2	CASTILTSGGREQYF	TGTGCCAGCACCATCCTGACTAGCGGGGGCCGGGAGCAGTACTTC
TRBV5-1	few	TRBJ1-4	-	CASSLDREGLRRKLFF	TGCGCCAGCAGCTTGGATAGGGAGGGATTACGGCGAAAACTGTTTTTT
TRBV29-1	-	TRBJ2-7	-	CSVARDSGYEQYF	TGCAGCGTCGCCCGGGACTCAGGCTACGAGCAGTACTTC
TRBV5-1	-	TRBJ2-3	-	CASSLVGDRGRDTQYF	TGCGCCAGCAGCTTGGTGGGCGATCGGGGTAGAGATACGCAGTATTTT
TRBV18	-	TRBJ1-1	-	CASSPSQGSMNTEAFF	TGTGCCAGCTCACCAAGCCAGGGTTCAATGAACACTGAAGCTTTCTTT
TRBV30	-	TRBJ1-1	-	CAWSKGSGNTEAFF	TGTGCCTGGAGTAAGGGGTCCGGGAACACTGAAGCTTTCTTT
TRBV5-6	once	TRBJ1-1	-	CASSSSERGTEAFF	TGTGCCAGCAGCTCGAGTGAACGAGGCACTGAAGCTTTCTTT
TRBV11-1	-	TRBJ2-1	TRBD2	CASSLTGQRGWGEQFF	TGTGCCAGCAGCTTAACTGGCCAGCGGGGATGGGGTGAGCAGTTCTTC
TRBV7-9	-	TRBJ2-7	TRBD1	CASSLGGQGANEQYF	TGTGCCAGCAGCCTAGGGGGACAGGGGGCCAACGAGCAGTACTTC
TRBV7-9	-	TRBJ2-7	TRBD2	CASSLPSGKILYEQYF	TGTGCCAGCAGCTTACCTAGCGGGAAAATTCTCTACGAGCAGTACTTC
TRBV11-2	-	TRBJ2-7	-	CASSLDGSLAGPYEQYF	TGTGCCAGCAGCTTAGATGGGTCGTTAGCAGGGCCCTACGAGCAGTACTTC
TRBV11-1	-	TRBJ2-1	TRBD2	CASSLRLAEYNEQFF	TGTGCCAGCAGCTTGAGACTAGCGGAGTACAATGAGCAGTTCTTC
TRBV19	-	TRBJ1-6	-	CASSITGTNSPLHF	TGTGCCAGTAGTATCACAGGGACTAATTCACCCCTCCACTTT
TRBV9	-	TRBJ2-3	TRBD2	CASSTDPGLPLLSTDTQYF	TGTGCCAGCAGCACAGACCCGGGACTACCTCTCCTAAGCACAGATACGCAGTATTTT